Listed here are 2 T cell receptor beta chains from one sample, sequenced in a study of spatial heterogeneity in lung cancer (dated by TCRdb to the late 2010s). Library preparation was by 5' RACE. Sequencing took place on a NextSeq 500. Using fastp trimming at Q25 and MiXCR clonotype assembly, TCRdb reanalyzed the public sequencing data and kept in-frame beta chains. For every CDR3 protein sequence, its rows merge into one entry that carries the most common genes and DNA. The sample table holds some 10,000 distinct CDR3 sequences, of which around 9.4% were seen once. The top ten clones comprise roughly a quarter of the sample. Reading the label with the study, this specimen's time point is: sample taken at primary tumor resection. For TCR sequencing, whole RNA was extracted from tumor and nontumor lung tissue, or from cryopreserved PBMC samples, and no cell sorting was done. The sample consisted of PBMCs, taken at surgery. The receptors stem from a male donor with early-stage non-small cell lung cancer.

This clonotype was detected many times. The CDR3, as DNA: TGTGCCAGCAGCAACCCGGGACAGGGAAGCGAGCAGTACTTC. Translated: CASSNPGQGSEQYF. The chain is built from TRBV7-8 and TRBJ2-7; TRBD1 matches at 9 bases. The V gene's germline CDR1 is SGHVS and CDR2 FQNEAQ. This CDR3 has 14 amino acids. V was clipped by 5 bases and J by 6 bases; unmatched bases: 8. Variable domain in full (rest from reference TRBV7-8 and TRBJ2-7): GAGVSQSPRYKVAKRGQDVALRCDPISGHVSLFWYQQALGQGPEFLTYFQNEAQLDKSGLPSDRFFAERPEGSVSTLKIQRTQQEDSAVYLCASSNPGQGSEQYFGPGTRLTVT.

This clonotype was seen repeatedly, ten times or more. The chain is built from TRBV9 and TRBJ2-1; possibly TRBD2 for D (5 bases). Germline CDR1 and CDR2: SGDLS and YYNGEE. The ends were cut back, 0 bases at V and 6 bases at J, with 10 bases in the middle. The CDR3 spans 14 residues. Here the CDR3 reads CASSVARGGNEQFF. The CDR3 DNA follows: TGTGCCAGCAGCGTAGCTAGAGGAGGCAATGAGCAGTTCTTC.